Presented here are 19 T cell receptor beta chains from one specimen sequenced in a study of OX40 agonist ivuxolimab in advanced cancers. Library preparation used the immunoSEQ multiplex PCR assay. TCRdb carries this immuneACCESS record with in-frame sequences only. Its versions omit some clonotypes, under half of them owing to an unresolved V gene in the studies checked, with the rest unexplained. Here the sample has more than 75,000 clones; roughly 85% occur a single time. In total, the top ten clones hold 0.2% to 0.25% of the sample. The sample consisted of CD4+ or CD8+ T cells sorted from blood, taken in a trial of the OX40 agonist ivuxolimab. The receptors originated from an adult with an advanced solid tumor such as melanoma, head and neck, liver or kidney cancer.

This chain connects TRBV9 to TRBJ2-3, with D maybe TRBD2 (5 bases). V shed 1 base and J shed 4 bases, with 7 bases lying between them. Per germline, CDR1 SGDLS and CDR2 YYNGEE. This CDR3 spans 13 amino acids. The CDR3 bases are TGTGCCAGCAGCGTACTAGCTTCAGATACGCAGTATTTT. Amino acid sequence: CASSVLASDTQYF. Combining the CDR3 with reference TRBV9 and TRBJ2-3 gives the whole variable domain DSGVTQTPKHLITATGQRVTLRCSPRSGDLSVYWYQQSLDQGLQFLIQYYNGEERAKGNILERFSAQQFPDLHSELNLSSLELGDSALYFCASSVLASDTQYFGPGTRLTVL.

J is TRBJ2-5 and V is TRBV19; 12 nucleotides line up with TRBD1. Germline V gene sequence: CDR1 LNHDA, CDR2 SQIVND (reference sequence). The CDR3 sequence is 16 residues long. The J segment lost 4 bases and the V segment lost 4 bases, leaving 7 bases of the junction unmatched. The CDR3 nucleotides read TGTGCCAGTAGTAATCCCCGGGACAGGGGGCGAGAGACCCAGTACTTC. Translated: CASSNPRDRGRETQYF.

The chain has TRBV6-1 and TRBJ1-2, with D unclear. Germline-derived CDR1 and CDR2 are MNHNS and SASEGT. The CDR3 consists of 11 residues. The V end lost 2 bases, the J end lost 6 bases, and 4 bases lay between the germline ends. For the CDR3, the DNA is TGTGCCAGCAGTGAATGGGATGGCTACACCTTC. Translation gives CASSEWDGYTF.

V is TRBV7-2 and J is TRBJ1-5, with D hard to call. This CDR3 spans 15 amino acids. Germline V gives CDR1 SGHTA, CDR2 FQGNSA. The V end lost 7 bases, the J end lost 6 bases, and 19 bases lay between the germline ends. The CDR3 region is CASNINLGFGQPQHF. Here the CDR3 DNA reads TGTGCCAGCAACATCAATCTAGGGTTCGGTCAGCCCCAGCATTTT.

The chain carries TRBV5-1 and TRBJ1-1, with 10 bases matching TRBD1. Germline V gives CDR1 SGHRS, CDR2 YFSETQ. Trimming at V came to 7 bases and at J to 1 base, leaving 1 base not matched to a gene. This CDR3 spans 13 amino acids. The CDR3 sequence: CASGQGGNTEAFF. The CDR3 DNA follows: TGCGCCAGCGGACAGGGGGGGAACACTGAAGCTTTCTTT.

The CDR3 nucleotides read TGTGCCAGCAGCGCAAATAATCAGCCCCAGCATTTT. Translated, it gives CASSANNQPQHF. The chain employs TRBV7-9 and TRBJ1-5; no clear D. The CDR3 contains 12 residues. Trimming took off 5 bases at V and 4 bases at J, with 6 bases between the two ends. The germline CDR1 and CDR2 sequences are SEHNR and FQNEAQ (reference sequence). Based on the CDR3 plus reference TRBV7-9 and TRBJ1-5, the full variable domain is DTGVSQNPRHKITKRGQNVTFRCDPISEHNRLYWYRQTLGQGPEFLTYFQNEAQLEKSRLLSDRFSAERPKGSFSTLEIQRTEQGDSAMYLCASSANNQPQHFGDGTRLSIL.

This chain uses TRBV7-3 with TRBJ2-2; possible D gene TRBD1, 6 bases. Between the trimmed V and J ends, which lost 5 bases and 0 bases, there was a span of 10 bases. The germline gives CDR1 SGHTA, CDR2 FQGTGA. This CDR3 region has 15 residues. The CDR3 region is CASSGQGSNTGELFF. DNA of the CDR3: TGTGCCAGCAGCGGGCAGGGGTCGAACACCGGGGAGCTGTTTTTT.

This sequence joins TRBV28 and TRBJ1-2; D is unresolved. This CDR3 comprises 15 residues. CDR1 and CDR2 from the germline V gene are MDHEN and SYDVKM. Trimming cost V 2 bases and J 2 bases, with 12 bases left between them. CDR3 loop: CASSLLNRWNYGYTF. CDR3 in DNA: TGTGCCAGCAGTTTACTAAATCGGTGGAACTATGGCTACACCTTC.

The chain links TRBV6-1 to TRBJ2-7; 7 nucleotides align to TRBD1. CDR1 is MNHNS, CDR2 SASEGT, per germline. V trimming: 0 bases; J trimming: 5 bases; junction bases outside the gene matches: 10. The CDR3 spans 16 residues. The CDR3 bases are TGTGCCAGCAGTGAAGCCCCTCTAAAGGGGGCTCACGAGCAGTACGTC. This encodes CASSEAPLKGAHEQYV.

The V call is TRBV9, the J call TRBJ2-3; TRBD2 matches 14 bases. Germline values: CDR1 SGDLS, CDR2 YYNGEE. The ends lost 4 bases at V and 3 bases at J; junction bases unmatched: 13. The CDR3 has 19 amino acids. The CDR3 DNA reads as TGTGCCAGCAGCACTCGACTAGCGGGAGGGCCAAGAAGGACAGATACGCAGTATTTT. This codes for CASSTRLAGGPRRTDTQYF.

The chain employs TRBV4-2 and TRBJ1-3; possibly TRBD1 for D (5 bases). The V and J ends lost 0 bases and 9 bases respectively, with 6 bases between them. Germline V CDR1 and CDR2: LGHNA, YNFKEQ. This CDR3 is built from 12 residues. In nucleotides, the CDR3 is TGTGCCAGCAGCCAAGAGGGGCTCACCATATATTTT. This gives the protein CASSQEGLTIYF.

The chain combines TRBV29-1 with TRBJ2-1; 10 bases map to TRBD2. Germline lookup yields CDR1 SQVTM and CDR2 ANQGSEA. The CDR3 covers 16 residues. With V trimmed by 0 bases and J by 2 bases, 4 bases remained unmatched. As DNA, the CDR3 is TGCAGCGTTGAAGATCCAGGACTAGCGGCCTACAATGAGCAGTTCTTC. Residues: CSVEDPGLAAYNEQFF.

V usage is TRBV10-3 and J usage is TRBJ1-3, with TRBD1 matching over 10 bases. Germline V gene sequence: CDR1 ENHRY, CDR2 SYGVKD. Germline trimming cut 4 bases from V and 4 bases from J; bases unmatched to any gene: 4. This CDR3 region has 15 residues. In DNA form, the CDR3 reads TGTGCCATCAGTGCCGGGACAGGGGAAGGAAACACCATATATTTT. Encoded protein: CAISAGTGEGNTIYF.

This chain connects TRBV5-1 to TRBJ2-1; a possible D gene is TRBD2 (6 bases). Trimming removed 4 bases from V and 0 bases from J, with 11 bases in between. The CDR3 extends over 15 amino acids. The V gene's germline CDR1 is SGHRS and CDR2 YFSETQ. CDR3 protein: CASSSSGSSYNEQFF. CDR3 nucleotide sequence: TGCGCCAGCAGCAGTAGCGGAAGCTCCTACAATGAGCAGTTCTTC.

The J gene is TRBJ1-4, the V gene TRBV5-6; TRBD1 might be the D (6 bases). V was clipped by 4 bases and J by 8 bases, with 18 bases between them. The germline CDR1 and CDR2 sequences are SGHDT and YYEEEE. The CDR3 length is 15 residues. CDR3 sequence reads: CASSRGTGQGEKLFF. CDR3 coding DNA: TGTGCCAGCAGCCGAGGAACAGGGCAAGGGGAAAAACTGTTTTTT.

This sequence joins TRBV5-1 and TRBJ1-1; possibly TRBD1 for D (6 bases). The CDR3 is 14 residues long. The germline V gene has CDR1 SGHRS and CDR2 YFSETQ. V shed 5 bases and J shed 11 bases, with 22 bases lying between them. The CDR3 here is CASRPIPLQGRAFF. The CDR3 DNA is TGCGCCAGCAGACCAATTCCTTTACAGGGAAGGGCTTTCTTT.

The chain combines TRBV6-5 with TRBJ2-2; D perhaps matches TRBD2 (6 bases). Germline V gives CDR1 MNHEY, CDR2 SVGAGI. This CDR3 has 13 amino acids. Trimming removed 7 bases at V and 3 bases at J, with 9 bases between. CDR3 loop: CASKGDYTGELFF. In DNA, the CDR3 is TGTGCCAGCAAAGGGGACTACACCGGGGAGCTGTTTTTT.

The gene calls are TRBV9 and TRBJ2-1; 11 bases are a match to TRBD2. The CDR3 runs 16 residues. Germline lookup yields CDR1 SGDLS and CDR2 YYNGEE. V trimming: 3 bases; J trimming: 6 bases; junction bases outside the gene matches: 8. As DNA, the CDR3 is TGTGCCAGCAGCGCTCCACTAGCGGGAGCGGGCAATGAGCAGTTCTTC. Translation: CASSAPLAGAGNEQFF.

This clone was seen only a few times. CDR3 amino acids: CSVDEGRDTEAFF. CDR3 nucleotides: TGCAGCGTTGATGAAGGTCGTGACACTGAAGCTTTCTTT. The chain recombines TRBV29-1 with TRBJ1-1, with unresolved D. This CDR3 region has 13 residues. The germline V and J ends were trimmed by 3 bases and 3 bases, with 11 bases remaining between them. Germline assignment: CDR1 SQVTM and CDR2 ANQGSEA.